This TCR beta chain appears in the sequencing data of a study of T-cell memory formation after mild COVID-19. As regards this clonotype: Antigen unknown.

Researchers used 5'RACE with constant-segment primers to make TCR alpha and TCR beta cDNA libraries that carry sample barcodes and UMIs. MiXCR was run by TCRdb on the 5' RACE reads, yielding one entry per CDR3 protein. The sample has around 300,000 distinct CDR3 sequences, around 13% seen once. General study points: Among clones contracting day 15 to 85, CD4/CD8 was balanced, whereas later expanders leaned CD4+. CD4+ contracting clones lay mainly in CM and EM, CD8+ ones in EMRA.

The CDR3 is 15 residues long. V dropped 5 bases and J dropped 9 bases, with 17 bases sitting between them. This TCR came from a man in his late teens or twenties who had mild COVID-19 (a few samples of this study predate the infection). Cell type and time point are not known. Material: PBMCs or a T cell subset sorted from them (not recorded which). The rearrangement joins TRBV12-3 or TRBV12-4 to TRBJ1-6; D is ambiguous. This CDR3 reads CASSPGPPPSSPLHF. Written as DNA, the CDR3 is TGTGCCAGCAGTCCCGGGCCTCCACCCAGTTCACCCCTCCACTTT.